This T cell receptor (beta chain) was sequenced during a study of blood T cell repertoires in COVID-19. Turning to the study itself: Researchers got acute and convalescent COVID-19 samples from the United States, Italy and Spain. PBMCs, B-cell-depleted T cells, or T cells provided the cDNA or gDNA that made up the material.

Only one count was recorded for this clone. Authors' methods: Counts of nucleated cells, estimated from reference gene primer amplification, were obtained. TCRdb keeps only in-frame clones here, not all; method: immunoSEQ multiplex PCR. The V and J calls and clone size were taken over from that table, and D and trimming were inferred from the DNA. The repertoire holds about 140,000 clones, 85% to 90% seen once, with approximately 11% in the top ten. Trimming cost V 5 bases and J 0 bases, with 10 bases left between them. Germline lookup yields CDR1 SGHVS and CDR2 FQNEAQ. The CDR3 has 14 residues. The sample consisted of peripheral blood. The chain has TRBV7-8 and TRBJ2-5, with a tentative D call TRBD1 (6 bases). This clonotype originated in a woman of 80 years or more with acute or convalescent COVID-19. The CDR3 DNA follows: TGTGCCAGCAGCCTGGGACACTACCAAGAGACCCAGTACTTC. Amino acid sequence: CASSLGHYQETQYF.